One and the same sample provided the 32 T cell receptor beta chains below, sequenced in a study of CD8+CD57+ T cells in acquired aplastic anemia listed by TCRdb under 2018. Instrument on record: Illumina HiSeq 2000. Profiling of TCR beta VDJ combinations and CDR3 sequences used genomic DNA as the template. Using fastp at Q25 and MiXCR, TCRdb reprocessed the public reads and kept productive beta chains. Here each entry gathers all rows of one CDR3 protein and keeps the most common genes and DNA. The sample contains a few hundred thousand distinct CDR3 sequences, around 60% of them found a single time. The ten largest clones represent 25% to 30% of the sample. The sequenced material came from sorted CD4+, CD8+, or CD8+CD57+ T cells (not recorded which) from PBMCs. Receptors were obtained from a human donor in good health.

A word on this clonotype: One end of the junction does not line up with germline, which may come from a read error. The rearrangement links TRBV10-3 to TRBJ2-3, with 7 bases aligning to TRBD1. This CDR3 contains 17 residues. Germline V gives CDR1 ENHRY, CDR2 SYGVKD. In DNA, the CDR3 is TGTGCCATCAGTGATGGTATGGGACAGCTCCTTACAGATACGCAATATTTT. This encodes CAISDGMGQLLTDTQYF.

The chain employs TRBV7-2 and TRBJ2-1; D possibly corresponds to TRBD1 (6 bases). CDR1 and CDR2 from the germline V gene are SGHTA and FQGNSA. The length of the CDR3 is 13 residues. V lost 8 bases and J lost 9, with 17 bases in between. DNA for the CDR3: TGTGCCAGCGACGGGCAGGGGTTTGGTGAGCAGTTCTTC. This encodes CASDGQGFGEQFF. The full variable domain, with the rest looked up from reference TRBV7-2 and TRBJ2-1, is GAGVSQSPSNKVTEKGKDVELRCDPISGHTALYWYRQSLGQGLEFLIYFQGNSAPDKSGLPSDRFSAERTGGSVSTLTIQRTQQEDSAVYLCASDGQGFGEQFFGPGTRLTVL.

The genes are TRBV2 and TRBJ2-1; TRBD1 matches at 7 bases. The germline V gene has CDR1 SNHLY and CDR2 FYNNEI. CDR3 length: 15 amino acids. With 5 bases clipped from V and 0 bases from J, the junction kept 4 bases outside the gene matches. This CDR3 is CASSWDRNSYNEQFF. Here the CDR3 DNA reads TGTGCCAGCAGTTGGGACAGAAACTCCTACAATGAGCAGTTCTTC.

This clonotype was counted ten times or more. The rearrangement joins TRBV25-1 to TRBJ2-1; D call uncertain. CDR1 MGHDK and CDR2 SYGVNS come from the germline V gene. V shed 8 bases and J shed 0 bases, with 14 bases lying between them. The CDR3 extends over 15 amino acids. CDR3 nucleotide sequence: TGTGCCAGCCGGGCGGATAGTAGCTCCTACAATGAGCAGTTCTTC. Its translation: CASRADSSSYNEQFF.

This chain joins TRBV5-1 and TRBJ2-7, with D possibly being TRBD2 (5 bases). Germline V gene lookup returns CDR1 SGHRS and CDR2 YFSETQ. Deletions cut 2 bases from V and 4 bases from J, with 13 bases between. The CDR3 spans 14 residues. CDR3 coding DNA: TGCGCCAGCAGCTTTAGGGCTAGCAGGTACGAGCAGTACTTC. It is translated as CASSFRASRYEQYF.

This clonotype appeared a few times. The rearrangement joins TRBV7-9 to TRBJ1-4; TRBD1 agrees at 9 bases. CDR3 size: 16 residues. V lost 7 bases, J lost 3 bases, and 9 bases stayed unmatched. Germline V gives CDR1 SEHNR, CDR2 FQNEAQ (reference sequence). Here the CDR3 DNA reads TGTGCCAGCATCCCCGGGACAGGGTTTTCTAATGAAAAACTGTTTTTT. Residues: CASIPGTGFSNEKLFF.

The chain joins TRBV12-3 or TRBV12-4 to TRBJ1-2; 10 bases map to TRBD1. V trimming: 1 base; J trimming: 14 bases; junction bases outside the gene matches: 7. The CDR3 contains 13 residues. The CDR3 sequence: CASSLGGTGVYTF. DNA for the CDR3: TGTGCCAGCAGTTTAGGGGGGACAGGGGTGTATACCTTC.

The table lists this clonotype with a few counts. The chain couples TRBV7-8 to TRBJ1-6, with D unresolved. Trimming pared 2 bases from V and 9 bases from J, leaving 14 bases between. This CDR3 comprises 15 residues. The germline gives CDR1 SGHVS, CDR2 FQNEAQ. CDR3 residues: CASSLPTPQRSPLHF. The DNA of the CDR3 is TGTGCCAGCAGCTTACCAACCCCGCAGCGTTCACCCCTCCACTTT.

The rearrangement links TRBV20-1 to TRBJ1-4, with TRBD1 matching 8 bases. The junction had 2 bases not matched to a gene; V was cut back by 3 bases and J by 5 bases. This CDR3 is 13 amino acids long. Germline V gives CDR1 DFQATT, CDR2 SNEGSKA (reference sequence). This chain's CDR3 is CSASNRGNEKLFF. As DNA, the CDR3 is TGCAGTGCTAGTAACAGGGGGAATGAAAAACTGTTTTTT.

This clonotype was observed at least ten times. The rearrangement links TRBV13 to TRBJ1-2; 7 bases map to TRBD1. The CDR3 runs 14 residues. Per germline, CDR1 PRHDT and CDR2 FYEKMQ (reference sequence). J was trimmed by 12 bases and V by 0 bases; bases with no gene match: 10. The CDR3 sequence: CASSLGGQGVPNTF. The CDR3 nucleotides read TGTGCCAGCAGCTTAGGTGGCCAGGGGGTCCCGAACACCTTC.

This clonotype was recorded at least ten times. The CDR3 here is CASSIMASGEQETQYF. CDR3 coding DNA: TGTGCCAGTAGTATAATGGCTAGCGGGGAACAAGAGACCCAGTACTTC. The rearrangement links TRBV19 to TRBJ2-5; TRBD2 matches at 9 bases. Germline loops: CDR1 LNHDA, CDR2 SQIVND (reference sequence). The CDR3 consists of 16 residues. V lost 2 bases, J lost 2 bases, and 6 bases stayed unmatched.

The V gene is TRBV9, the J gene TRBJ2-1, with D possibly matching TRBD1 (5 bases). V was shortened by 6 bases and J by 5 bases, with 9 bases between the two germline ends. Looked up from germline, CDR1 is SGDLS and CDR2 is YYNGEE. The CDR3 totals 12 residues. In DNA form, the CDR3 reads TGTGCCAGCACTCAGGGTCACAATGAGCAGTTCTTC. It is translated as CASTQGHNEQFF.

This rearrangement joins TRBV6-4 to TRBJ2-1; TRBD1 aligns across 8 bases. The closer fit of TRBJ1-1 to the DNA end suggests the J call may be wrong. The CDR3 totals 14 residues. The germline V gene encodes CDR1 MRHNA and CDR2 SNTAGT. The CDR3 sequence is CASSDGQGNTEAFF. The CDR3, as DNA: TGTGCCAGCAGTGACGGACAGGGGAACACTGAAGCTTTCTTT.

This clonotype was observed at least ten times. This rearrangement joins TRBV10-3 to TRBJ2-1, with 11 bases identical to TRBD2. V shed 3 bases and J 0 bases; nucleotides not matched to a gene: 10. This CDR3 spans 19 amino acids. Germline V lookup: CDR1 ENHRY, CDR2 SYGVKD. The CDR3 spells CAISDLALAGVGSYNEQFF. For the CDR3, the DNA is TGTGCCATCAGTGATTTAGCACTAGCGGGGGTCGGCTCCTACAATGAGCAGTTCTTC.

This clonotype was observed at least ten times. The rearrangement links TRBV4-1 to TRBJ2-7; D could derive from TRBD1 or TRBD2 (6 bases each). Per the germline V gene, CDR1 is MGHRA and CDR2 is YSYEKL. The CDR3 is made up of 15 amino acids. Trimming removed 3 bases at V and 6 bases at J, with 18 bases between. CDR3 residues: CASSQWWGAPAEQYF. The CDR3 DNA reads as TGCGCCAGCAGCCAGTGGTGGGGGGCACCCGCCGAGCAGTACTTC.

DNA of the CDR3: TGTGCCAGCAGCACTACATCAGAGAACACTGAAGCTTTCTTT. Translated, it gives CASSTTSENTEAFF. The J gene is TRBJ1-1, the V gene TRBV9, with no clear D. CDR1 and CDR2 from the germline V gene are SGDLS and YYNGEE. This CDR3 is 14 amino acids long. V was pared by 4 bases and J by 1 base, with 11 bases between.

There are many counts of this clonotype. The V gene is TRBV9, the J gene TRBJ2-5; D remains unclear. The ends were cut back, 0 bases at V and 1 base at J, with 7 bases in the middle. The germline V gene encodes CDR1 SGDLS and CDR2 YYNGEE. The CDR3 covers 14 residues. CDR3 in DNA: TGTGCCAGCAGCGTAGGGGAACTCCAAGAGACCCAGTACTTC. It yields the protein CASSVGELQETQYF.

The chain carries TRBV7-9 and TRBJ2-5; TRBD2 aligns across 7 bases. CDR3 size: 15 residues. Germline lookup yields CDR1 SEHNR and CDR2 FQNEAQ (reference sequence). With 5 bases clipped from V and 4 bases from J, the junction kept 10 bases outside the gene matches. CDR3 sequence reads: CASSRGVAGSETQYF. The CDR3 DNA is TGTGCCAGCAGCCGCGGGGTAGCGGGTTCAGAGACCCAGTACTTC.

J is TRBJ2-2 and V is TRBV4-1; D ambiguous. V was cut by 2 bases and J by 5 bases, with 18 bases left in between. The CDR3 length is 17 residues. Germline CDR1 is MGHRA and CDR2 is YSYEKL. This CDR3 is CASSQIDLGLRTGELFF. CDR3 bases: TGCGCCAGCAGCCAAATCGATCTGGGGTTGAGGACCGGGGAGCTGTTTTTT.

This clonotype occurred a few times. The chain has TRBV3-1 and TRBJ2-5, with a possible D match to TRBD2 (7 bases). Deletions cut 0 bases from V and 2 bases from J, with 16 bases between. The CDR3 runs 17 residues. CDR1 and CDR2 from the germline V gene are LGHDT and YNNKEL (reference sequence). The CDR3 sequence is CASSQEGGGDWQETQYF. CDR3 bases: TGTGCCAGCAGCCAAGAAGGGGGGGGGGATTGGCAAGAGACCCAGTACTTC.

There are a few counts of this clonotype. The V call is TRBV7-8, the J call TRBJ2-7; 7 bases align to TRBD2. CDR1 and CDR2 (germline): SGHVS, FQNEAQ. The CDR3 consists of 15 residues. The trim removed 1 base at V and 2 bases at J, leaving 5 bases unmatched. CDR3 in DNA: TGTGCCAGCAGCTTAGACGGGAGGACCGCCTACGAGCAGTACTTC. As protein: CASSLDGRTAYEQYF. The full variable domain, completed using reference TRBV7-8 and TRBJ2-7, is GAGVSQSPRYKVAKRGQDVALRCDPISGHVSLFWYQQALGQGPEFLTYFQNEAQLDKSGLPSDRFFAERPEGSVSTLKIQRTQQEDSAVYLCASSLDGRTAYEQYFGPGTRLTVT.

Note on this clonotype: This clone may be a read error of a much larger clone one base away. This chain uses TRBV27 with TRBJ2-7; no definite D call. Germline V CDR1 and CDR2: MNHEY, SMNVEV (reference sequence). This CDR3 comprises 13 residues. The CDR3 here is CASSPRSSYDQYF. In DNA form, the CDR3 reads TGTGCCAGCAGTCCCAGGAGCTCCTACGACCAGTACTTC.

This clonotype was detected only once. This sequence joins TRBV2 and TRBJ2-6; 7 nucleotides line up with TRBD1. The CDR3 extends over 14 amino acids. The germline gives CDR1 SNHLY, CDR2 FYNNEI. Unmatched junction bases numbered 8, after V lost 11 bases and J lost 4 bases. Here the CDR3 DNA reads TGTGCCGGTTCCACAGGGGACGGGGCCAACGTCCTGACTTTC. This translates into CAGSTGDGANVLTF.

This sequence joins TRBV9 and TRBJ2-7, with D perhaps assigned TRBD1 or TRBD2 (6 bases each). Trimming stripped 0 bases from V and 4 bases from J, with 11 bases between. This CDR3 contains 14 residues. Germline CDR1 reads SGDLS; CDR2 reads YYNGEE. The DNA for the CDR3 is TGTGCCAGCAGCGTAGGGGGGGCGGGATACGAGCAGTACTTC. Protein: CASSVGGAGYEQYF.

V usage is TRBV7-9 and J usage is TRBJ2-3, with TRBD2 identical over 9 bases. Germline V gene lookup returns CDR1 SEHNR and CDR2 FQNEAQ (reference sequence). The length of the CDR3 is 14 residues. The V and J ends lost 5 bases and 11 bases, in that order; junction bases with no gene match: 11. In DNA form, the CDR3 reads TGTGCCAGCAGCCAGGGTAGCGGGAGCCATGAGCAGTATTTT. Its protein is CASSQGSGSHEQYF.

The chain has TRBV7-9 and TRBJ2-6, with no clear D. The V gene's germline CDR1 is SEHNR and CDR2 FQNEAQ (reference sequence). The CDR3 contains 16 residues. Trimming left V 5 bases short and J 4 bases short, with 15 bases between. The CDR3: CASSGMVARGANVLTF. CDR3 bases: TGTGCCAGCAGCGGAATGGTCGCGCGAGGGGCCAACGTCCTGACTTTC. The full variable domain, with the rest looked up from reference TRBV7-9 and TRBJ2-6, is DTGVSQNPRHKITKRGQNVTFRCDPISEHNRLYWYRQTLGQGPEFLTYFQNEAQLEKSRLLSDRFSAERPKGSFSTLEIQRTEQGDSAMYLCASSGMVARGANVLTFGAGSRLTVL.

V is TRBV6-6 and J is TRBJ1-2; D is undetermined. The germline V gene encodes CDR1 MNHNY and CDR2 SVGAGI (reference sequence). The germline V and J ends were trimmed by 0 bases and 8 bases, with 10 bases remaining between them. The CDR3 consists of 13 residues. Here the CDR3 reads CASSYSGPRGYTF. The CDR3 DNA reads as TGTGCCAGCAGTTACTCGGGCCCTAGGGGCTACACCTTC.

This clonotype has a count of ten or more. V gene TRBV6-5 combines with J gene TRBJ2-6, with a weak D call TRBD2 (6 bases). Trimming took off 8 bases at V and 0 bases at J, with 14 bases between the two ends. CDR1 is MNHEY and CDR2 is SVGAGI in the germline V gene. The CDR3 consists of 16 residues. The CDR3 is CASWGTGVSGANVLTF. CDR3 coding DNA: TGTGCCAGCTGGGGGACGGGAGTCTCTGGGGCCAACGTCCTGACTTTC.

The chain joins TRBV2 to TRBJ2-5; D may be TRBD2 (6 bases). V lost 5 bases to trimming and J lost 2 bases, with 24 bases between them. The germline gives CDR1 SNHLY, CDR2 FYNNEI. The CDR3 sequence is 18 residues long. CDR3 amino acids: CASSRAPSGVLGQETQYF. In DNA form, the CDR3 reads TGTGCCAGCAGTAGGGCCCCCTCGGGAGTACTTGGTCAAGAGACCCAGTACTTC. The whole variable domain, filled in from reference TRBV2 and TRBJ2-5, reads EPEVTQTPSHQVTQMGQEVILRCVPISNHLYFYWYRQILGQKVEFLVSFYNNEISEKSEIFDDQFSVERPDGSNFTLKIRSTKLEDSAMYFCASSRAPSGVLGQETQYFGPGTRLLVL.

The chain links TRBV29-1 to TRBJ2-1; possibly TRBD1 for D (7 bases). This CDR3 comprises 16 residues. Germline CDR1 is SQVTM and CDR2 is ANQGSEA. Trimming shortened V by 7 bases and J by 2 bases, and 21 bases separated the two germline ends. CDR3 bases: TGCAGCGGCGCAGGTTGGAGGGACAGAACCTACAATGAGCAGTTCTTC. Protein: CSGAGWRDRTYNEQFF.

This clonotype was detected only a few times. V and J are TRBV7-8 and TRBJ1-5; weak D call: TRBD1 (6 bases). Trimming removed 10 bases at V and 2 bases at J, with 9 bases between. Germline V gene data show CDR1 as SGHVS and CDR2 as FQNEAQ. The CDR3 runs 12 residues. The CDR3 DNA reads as TGTGCCACGGGGGGCGGCAATCAGCCCCAGCATTTT. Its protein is CATGGGNQPQHF.

The CDR3 coding sequence is TGTGCCAGCAGCCAAGGGATAGTCAATTCACCCCTCCACTTT. Translating it yields CASSQGIVNSPLHF. V is TRBV14 and J is TRBJ1-6, with D unclear. The germline CDR1 and CDR2 sequences are SGHDN and FVKESK. Between the trimmed V and J ends, which lost 1 base and 7 bases, there was a span of 8 bases. The CDR3 spans 14 residues.